Presented here are 23 T cell receptor beta chains from one specimen sequenced in a study of T cell changes during pregnancy in multiple sclerosis. Only in-frame clones appear in the TCRdb table, and some are missing; sequencing was by immunoSEQ multiplex PCR. The repertoire holds tens of thousands of clones, with roughly nine tenths as singletons. The sequenced sample was CD8+ T cells from peripheral blood mononuclear cells, obtained before pregnancy. The origin of the receptors is a female donor with multiple sclerosis, enrolled in a pregnancy study.

The chain carries TRBV10-2 and TRBJ1-5, with D uncertain. CDR1 is WSHSY and CDR2 is SAAADI in the germline V gene. This CDR3 is 19 amino acids long. V dropped 3 bases and J dropped 0 bases, with 21 bases sitting between them. The CDR3 protein is CASSDPYLATGYSNQPQHF. CDR3 DNA sequence: TGCGCCAGCAGTGACCCCTACCTTGCGACGGGATATAGCAATCAGCCCCAGCATTTT.

The J gene is TRBJ2-7, the V gene TRBV28; 13 bases agree with TRBD2. Losses at the gene ends were 3 bases for V and 1 base for J; bases not matched to a gene: 0. The CDR3 totals 15 residues. The germline V gene has CDR1 MDHEN and CDR2 SYDVKM. The chain's CDR3 is CASSLTSGGSYEQYF. The CDR3 DNA sequence: TGTGCCAGCAGTTTGACTAGCGGGGGGTCCTACGAGCAGTACTTC.

This clone was seen only once. This sequence joins TRBV10-3 and TRBJ1-5; weak D call: TRBD1 (5 bases). The germline CDR1 and CDR2 sequences are ENHRY and SYGVKD. V was shortened by 4 bases and J by 4 bases, with 17 bases between the two germline ends. The CDR3 runs to 16 residues. The DNA for the CDR3 is TGTGCCATCAGTGGGACTATAGACGGGGCGAATCAGCCCCAGCATTTT. Protein: CAISGTIDGANQPQHF.

Worth noting for this clone: This sample also contains other DNA sequences that code for the same CDR3. The J gene is TRBJ1-1, the V gene TRBV9; D ambiguous. This CDR3 comprises 14 residues. CDR1 is SGDLS, CDR2 YYNGEE, per germline. Between the trimmed V and J ends, which lost 0 bases and 5 bases, there was a span of 11 bases. CDR3 DNA: TGTGCCAGCAGCGTAGAGGGTAGCGGTACTGAAGCTTTCTTT. Its protein is CASSVEGSGTEAFF.

The chain is built from TRBV4-1 and TRBJ1-2, with D uncertain. The CDR3 runs 12 residues. CDR1 is MGHRA and CDR2 is YSYEKL in the germline V gene. V dropped 1 base and J dropped 4 bases, with 4 bases sitting between them. The CDR3 DNA reads as TGCGCCAGCAGCCAAGGGGCCTATGGCTACACCTTC. Encoded protein: CASSQGAYGYTF.

The chain couples TRBV30 to TRBJ1-5; D remains ambiguous. Germline V gene sequence: CDR1 GTSNPN, CDR2 SVGIG (reference sequence). The V and J ends lost 3 bases and 0 bases respectively, with 9 bases between them. CDR3 length: 14 amino acids. The CDR3 loop is CAWSLTGSNQPQHF. CDR3 DNA: TGTGCCTGGAGCCTTACGGGTAGCAATCAGCCCCAGCATTTT.

This clone was observed once. This chain joins TRBV11-3 and TRBJ1-1, with 9 bases identical to TRBD1. With V trimmed by 5 bases and J by 11 bases, 15 bases remained unmatched. The germline V gene has CDR1 SGHNT and CDR2 YENEEA. This CDR3 comprises 15 residues. CDR3 protein: CASSENEQGAIGAFF. Written as DNA, the CDR3 is TGTGCCAGCAGCGAGAATGAACAGGGGGCAATAGGGGCTTTCTTT. The full variable domain, rest sourced from reference TRBV11-3 and TRBJ1-1, is EAGVVQSPRYKIIEKKQPVAFWCNPISGHNTLYWYLQNLGQGPELLIRYENEEAVDDSQLPKDRFSAERLKGVDSTLKIQPAELGDSAVYLCASSENEQGAIGAFFGQGTRLTVV.

The chain joins TRBV7-6 to TRBJ1-5, with unresolved D. V was clipped by 2 bases and J by 0 bases, with 11 bases between them. Per germline, CDR1 SGHVS and CDR2 FNYEAQ. The CDR3 loop spans 16 amino acids. The CDR3, as DNA: TGTGCCAGCAGCTTAATGGCAGAGGATAGCAATCAGCCCCAGCATTTT. Its protein product is CASSLMAEDSNQPQHF.

The chain uses TRBV19 and TRBJ1-6; 8 bases fit TRBD1. J lost 7 bases, V lost 5 bases, and 13 bases had no gene match. Germline CDR1 reads LNHDA; CDR2 reads SQIVND (reference sequence). This CDR3 comprises 17 residues. CDR3 sequence reads: CASSAGTGGSWNSPLHF. CDR3 DNA: TGTGCCAGTAGTGCCGGGACAGGAGGGAGTTGGAATTCACCCCTCCACTTT.

The chain joins TRBV9 to TRBJ1-2; TRBD1 is a possible D gene (6 bases). Trimming shortened V by 3 bases and J by 5 bases, and 17 bases separated the two germline ends. This CDR3 region has 15 residues. Germline CDR1 SGDLS, CDR2 YYNGEE. Written as DNA, the CDR3 is TGTGCCAGCAGCGGACAACAGGGTATTCCTTATGGCTACACCTTC. Amino acid sequence: CASSGQQGIPYGYTF.

The rearrangement links TRBV5-4 to TRBJ1-1; D may be TRBD1 (5 bases). CDR1 SGHNT and CDR2 YYREEE come from the germline V gene (reference sequence). The CDR3 sequence is 14 residues long. The V end lost 0 bases, the J end lost 3 bases, and 9 bases lay between the germline ends. CDR3 loop: CASSLVGGDTEAFF. Written as DNA, the CDR3 is TGTGCCAGCAGCTTGGTCGGGGGGGACACTGAAGCTTTCTTT.

The chain combines TRBV25-1 with TRBJ1-3; TRBD1 might be the D (6 bases). The V end was cut by 0 bases, the J end by 1 base, with 16 bases between. The CDR3 loop spans 18 amino acids. The germline V gene has CDR1 MGHDK and CDR2 SYGVNS. The CDR3 sequence: CASSEYFTGSGSGNTIYF. The CDR3 DNA follows: TGTGCCAGCAGTGAATATTTTACAGGGTCGGGATCTGGAAACACCATATATTTT.

The chain joins TRBV6-5 to TRBJ2-1; D may be TRBD2 (5 bases). Trimming stripped 0 bases from V and 0 bases from J, with 9 bases between. The CDR3 sequence is 16 residues long. CDR1 and CDR2 (germline): MNHEY, SVGAGI. The CDR3 spells CASSYSIGDSYNEQFF. In DNA, the CDR3 is TGTGCCAGCAGTTACTCGATCGGGGACTCCTACAATGAGCAGTTCTTC.

This clone was seen just once. The chain employs TRBV9 and TRBJ2-3, with 7 bases aligning to TRBD2. The ends lost 3 bases at V and 5 bases at J; junction bases unmatched: 6. The germline gives CDR1 SGDLS, CDR2 YYNGEE. This CDR3 region has 14 residues. This CDR3 reads CASSGRDYGDTQYF. In nucleotides, the CDR3 is TGTGCCAGCAGCGGGCGGGACTACGGAGATACGCAGTATTTT.

CDR3 in amino acids: CATTLTSGVSSYEQYF. The CDR3 DNA follows: TGTGCCACAACTCTGACTAGCGGGGTAAGCTCCTACGAGCAGTACTTC. The chain is built from TRBV10-3 and TRBJ2-7, with 11 bases that match TRBD2. Trimming at V came to 10 bases and at J to 0 bases, leaving 11 bases not matched to a gene. The germline CDR1 and CDR2 sequences are ENHRY and SYGVKD. The CDR3 covers 16 residues.

The chain joins TRBV5-1 to TRBJ1-1; no clear D gene. V was clipped by 3 bases and J by 8 bases, with 11 bases between them. This CDR3 has 12 amino acids. CDR1 is SGHRS, CDR2 YFSETQ, per germline. The DNA for the CDR3 is TGCGCCAGCAGCTGGGTGGGGAGAGAAGCTTTCTTT. Its protein product is CASSWVGREAFF.

The rearrangement joins TRBV6-5 to TRBJ1-1, with 8 bases aligning to TRBD1. This CDR3 region has 13 residues. J was trimmed by 8 bases and V by 1 base; bases with no gene match: 3. The germline gives CDR1 MNHEY, CDR2 SVGAGI. The CDR3 spells CASSYYDRGEAFF. The DNA for the CDR3 is TGTGCCAGCAGTTACTACGACAGGGGAGAAGCTTTCTTT.

The chain carries TRBV7-6 and TRBJ2-2; possible D gene TRBD2, 5 bases. The CDR3 covers 15 residues. V lost 1 base to trimming and J lost 2 bases, with 8 bases between them. CDR1 SGHVS and CDR2 FNYEAQ come from the germline V gene. In DNA, the CDR3 is TGTGCCAGCAGCTTAGGGGAGACCAACACCGGGGAGCTGTTTTTT. Residues: CASSLGETNTGELFF.

Only one count was recorded for this clone. The CDR3 DNA reads TGTGCCAGCAGTTACGAGGAACCAGGGGGCTACTACGAGCAGTACTTC. Translation gives CASSYEEPGGYYEQYF. The chain recombines TRBV6-6 with TRBJ2-7; 8 bases line up with TRBD1. The V and J ends lost 2 bases and 3 bases, in that order; junction bases with no gene match: 9. Germline assignment: CDR1 MNHNY and CDR2 SVGAGI (reference sequence). The CDR3 loop spans 16 amino acids.

The rearrangement links TRBV6-1 to TRBJ2-5, with D perhaps TRBD1 (6 bases). The CDR3 contains 14 residues. The germline V and J ends were trimmed by 4 bases and 4 bases, with 13 bases remaining between them. CDR1 MNHNS and CDR2 SASEGT come from the germline V gene. The CDR3 reads CASSVGGYVETQYF. As DNA, the CDR3 is TGTGCCAGCAGTGTAGGGGGATATGTAGAGACCCAGTACTTC.

This sequence joins TRBV4-1 and TRBJ1-1, with TRBD1 matching 8 bases. Trimming took 1 base from V and 3 from J; bases not matched to a gene: 7. The CDR3 has 16 residues. Germline values: CDR1 MGHRA, CDR2 YSYEKL. In DNA, the CDR3 is TGCGCCAGCAGCCAAGGCCCGGACAGGGCCGACACTGAAGCTTTCTTT. Amino acids: CASSQGPDRADTEAFF.

Here the CDR3 reads CASSFRGLAGGYTDTQYF. The CDR3 DNA reads as TGTGCCAGCAGCTTCCGGGGACTAGCGGGGGGCTACACAGATACGCAGTATTTT. The V and J genes are TRBV5-4 and TRBJ2-3; the match to TRBD2 covers 15 bases. Losses at the gene ends were 2 bases for V and 2 bases for J; bases not matched to a gene: 6. Germline CDR1 is SGHNT and CDR2 is YYREEE (reference sequence). This CDR3 is built from 18 residues. The whole variable domain, filled in from reference TRBV5-4 and TRBJ2-3, reads ETGVTQSPTHLIKTRGQQVTLRCSSQSGHNTVSWYQQALGQGPQFIFQYYREEENGRGNFPPRFSGLQFPNYSSELNVNALELDDSALYLCASSFRGLAGGYTDTQYFGPGTRLTVL.

This chain joins TRBV30 and TRBJ2-7, with 9 bases identical to TRBD1. Trimming removed 4 bases from V and 4 bases from J; junction bases left unmatched: 8. Germline CDR1 reads GTSNPN; CDR2 reads SVGIG (reference sequence). The CDR3 extends over 14 amino acids. CDR3 DNA sequence: TGTGCCTGGAATCAGGGGACAGGGCCATACGAGCAGTACTTC. It is translated as CAWNQGTGPYEQYF.